This T cell receptor (beta chain) stems from a study of blood T cell repertoires in COVID-19. The CDR3 is 13 residues long. V lost 8 bases to trimming and J lost 5 bases; unmatched junction nucleotides: 7. Generated by immunoSEQ multiplex PCR, the TCRdb table keeps only in-frame clones and is missing some. The sample has about 51,000 clones, around 83% seen once; the top ten hold 3.5% to 4.5%. Sequenced input: peripheral blood. The V gene is TRBV12-3 or TRBV12-4, the J gene TRBJ2-7; TRBD1 matches 9 bases. The receptor comes from an elderly man with active COVID-19. The CDR3, as DNA: TGTGCCAGCTCACAGGGGGCGGGTGACGAGCAGTACTTC. Amino acids: CASSQGAGDEQYF.